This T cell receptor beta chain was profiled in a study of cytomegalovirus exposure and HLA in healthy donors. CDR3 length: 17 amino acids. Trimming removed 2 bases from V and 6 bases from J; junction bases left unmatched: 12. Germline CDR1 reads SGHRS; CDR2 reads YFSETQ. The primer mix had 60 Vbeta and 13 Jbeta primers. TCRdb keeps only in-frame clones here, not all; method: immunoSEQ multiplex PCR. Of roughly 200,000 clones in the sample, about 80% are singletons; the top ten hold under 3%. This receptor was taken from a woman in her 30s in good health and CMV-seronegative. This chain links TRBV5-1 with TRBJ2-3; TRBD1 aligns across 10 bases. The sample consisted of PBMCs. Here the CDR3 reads CASSLGTGTGDADTQYF. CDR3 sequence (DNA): TGCGCCAGCAGCTTAGGAACCGGGACAGGGGACGCTGATACGCAGTATTTT.